This is a list of T cell receptor beta chains from one sample in a study of T-cell reconstitution after alpha-beta-depleted transplantation in children. TCRdb ran MiXCR on the PCR reads and lists one entry per CDR3 protein. The table records roughly 500,000 distinct CDR3 sequences, about 31% of them present only once. Sequencing used PBMCs from the stem cell graft donor, obtained from the stem cell graft. These TCRs come from a human donor who donated a stem cell graft to a child with aplastic anemia. Each CDR3 is given with its conserved first and last residue. The D gene is left open where the match is weak. Part of the rows lack a size; the others show once, few, many or a class for expanded clones.

v_call	d_call	clone_size	j_call	cdr3_aa	cdr3_nt
TRBV28	TRBD1	few	TRBJ2-7	CASSFRGSTYEQYF	TGTGCCAGCAGTTTCAGGGGGTCCACCTACGAGCAGTACTTC
TRBV20-1	TRBD1	.	TRBJ2-5	CSASGTEETQYF	TGCAGTGCTAGTGGGACAGAAGAGACCCAGTACTTC
TRBV30	.	few	TRBJ2-1	CAWSVVSNEQFF	TGTGCCTGGAGTGTAGTGAGCAATGAGCAGTTCTTC
TRBV15	.	few	TRBJ2-5	CATSGGFQEGETQYF	TGTGCCACCAGCGGGGGCTTTCAGGAAGGAGAGACCCAGTACTTC
TRBV20-1	TRBD2	many	TRBJ2-1	CSAATSGIDHEQFF	TGCAGTGCTGCGACTAGCGGGATTGATCATGAGCAGTTCTTC
TRBV29-1	.	.	TRBJ2-6	CSVGGSPGANVLTF	TGCAGCGTTGGGGGCAGTCCAGGGGCCAACGTCCTGACTTTC
TRBV20-1	TRBD2	few	TRBJ2-4	CSATTSGKHIQYF	TGCAGTGCTACGACTAGCGGGAAACACATTCAGTACTTC
TRBV19	.	.	TRBJ1-2	CASSEPQNYGYTF	TGTGCCAGTAGTGAACCCCAAAACTATGGCTACACCTTC
TRBV5-1	.	few	TRBJ2-1	CASSLEGGDNEQFF	TGCGCCAGCAGCTTGGAGGGAGGCGACAATGAGCAGTTCTTC
TRBV28	TRBD1	.	TRBJ2-1	CASSLYAGQASGEQFF	TGTGCCAGCAGTTTATACGCCGGACAGGCCTCAGGTGAGCAGTTCTTC
TRBV6-1	TRBD1	.	TRBJ1-2	CASRQTGTNYGYTF	TGTGCCAGCAGACAGACAGGGACTAACTATGGCTACACCTTC
TRBV5-1	.	few	TRBJ1-1	CASSSGRINTEAFF	TGCGCCAGCAGCTCCGGCAGAATTAACACTGAAGCTTTCTTT
TRBV4-3	.	few	TRBJ1-6	CASSQDARGTPLHF	TGCGCCAGCAGCCAAGATGCGAGGGGGACACCCCTCCACTTT
TRBV20-1	.	many	TRBJ2-5	CSARAASLQETQYF	TGCAGTGCTAGAGCGGCTTCGTTGCAAGAGACCCAGTACTTC
TRBV7-2	TRBD2	.	TRBJ2-3	CASRPRTSSEGDTQYF	TGTGCCAGCAGACCCCGGACTAGCAGCGAGGGGGATACGCAGTATTTT
TRBV7-2	TRBD1	.	TRBJ1-3	CASSFGTGGSGNTIYF	TGTGCCAGCAGCTTTGGGACAGGGGGCTCTGGAAACACCATATATTTT
TRBV28	TRBD1	.	TRBJ1-2	CASSSRDPDRGYGYTF	TGTGCCAGCAGTTCACGAGACCCGGACAGGGGCTATGGCTACACCTTC
TRBV20-1	TRBD2	few	TRBJ2-3	CSAQTSGSTDTQYF	TGCAGTGCACAGACTAGCGGGAGCACAGATACGCAGTATTTT
TRBV4-3	TRBD1	.	TRBJ1-1	CASSQGTGWTEAFF	TGCGCCAGCAGCCAAGGGACAGGGTGGACTGAAGCTTTCTTT
TRBV5-1	TRBD1	.	TRBJ2-3	CASNRDSHTDTQYF	TGCGCCAGTAACCGGGACAGTCACACAGATACGCAGTATTTT
TRBV5-1	.	once	TRBJ2-7	CASSLHSGEIRYEQYF	TGCGCCAGCAGCCTGCACTCGGGGGAGATTAGATACGAGCAGTACTTC
TRBV20-1	.	.	TRBJ2-3	CSARERRAGTQYF	TGCAGTGCTAGAGAACGACGGGCAGGGACGCAGTATTTT
TRBV19	.	few	TRBJ2-1	CASTTRTESYEQFF	TGTGCCAGTACCACGCGGACGGAGTCCTATGAGCAGTTCTTC
TRBV29-1	TRBD2	few	TRBJ2-2	CSVPGLVTAGELFF	TGCAGCGTACCGGGACTAGTTACCGCCGGGGAGCTGTTTTTT
TRBV7-9	.	once	TRBJ1-1	CASSFNGPSRAFF	TGTGCCAGCAGCTTTAACGGGCCATCGAGAGCTTTCTTT
TRBV6-5	.	.	TRBJ2-1	CASRSTGLSYNEQFF	TGTGCCAGCAGGTCGACAGGTCTCTCCTACAATGAGCAGTTCTTC
TRBV30	.	few	TRBJ1-1	CAGELNTEAFF	TGTGCCGGTGAACTGAACACTGAAGCTTTCTTT
TRBV7-2	.	once	TRBJ1-5	CASSYHKGLSPQHF	TGTGCCAGCAGCTATCATAAGGGACTCTCGCCCCAGCATTTT
TRBV30	TRBD2	few	TRBJ2-2	CAWSRVLAGGRFGTGELFF	TGTGCCTGGAGTCGAGTGCTAGCGGGAGGGAGATTCGGAACCGGGGAGCTGTTTTTT
TRBV3-1	.	.	TRBJ1-1	CASSQFQGNTEAFF	TGTGCCAGCAGCCAATTTCAGGGAAACACTGAAGCTTTCTTT
TRBV4-1	.	few	TRBJ1-5	CASSQEGGNRQPQHF	TGCGCCAGCAGCCAAGAAGGCGGGAACAGACAGCCCCAGCATTTT
TRBV7-6	.	.	TRBJ2-6	CASSQSIQQPGANVLTF	TGTGCCAGCAGCCAATCGATACAGCAACCTGGGGCCAACGTCCTGACTTTC
TRBV7-9	.	.	TRBJ1-4	CASNLREGGEKLFF	TGTGCCAGCAATCTCCGGGAGGGTGGTGAAAAACTGTTTTTT
TRBV6-1	TRBD1	few	TRBJ2-5	CASSESSLDRETQYF	TGTGCCAGCAGTGAATCAAGCCTGGACAGGGAGACCCAGTACTTC
TRBV20-1	.	few	TRBJ1-4	CSAMDTDEKLFF	TGCAGTGCTATGGACACAGATGAAAAACTGTTTTTT
TRBV5-4	.	.	TRBJ2-2	CASSMGTFTGELFF	TGTGCCAGCAGCATGGGGACTTTCACCGGGGAGCTGTTTTTT
TRBV20-1	TRBD1	few	TRBJ1-5	CSAHTGGRQPQHF	TGCAGTGCTCACACAGGGGGGCGACAGCCCCAGCATTTT
TRBV4-3	.	.	TRBJ2-7	CASSQDLGGRLDEQYF	TGCGCCAGCAGCCAAGATCTTGGGGGCAGATTGGACGAGCAGTACTTC
TRBV29-1	.	once	TRBJ2-1	CSVGYEQFF	TGCAGCGTTGGTTATGAGCAGTTCTTC
TRBV7-7	.	few	TRBJ2-1	CASSLGPAGYNEQFF	TGTGCCAGCAGCTTAGGGCCCGCCGGGTACAATGAGCAGTTCTTC
TRBV20-1	.	few	TRBJ1-5	CSARRGGNQPQHF	TGCAGTGCTAGGAGGGGGGGCAATCAGCCCCAGCATTTT
TRBV9	.	.	TRBJ2-1	CASSVYEGNEQFF	TGTGCCAGCAGCGTGTACGAGGGCAATGAGCAGTTCTTC